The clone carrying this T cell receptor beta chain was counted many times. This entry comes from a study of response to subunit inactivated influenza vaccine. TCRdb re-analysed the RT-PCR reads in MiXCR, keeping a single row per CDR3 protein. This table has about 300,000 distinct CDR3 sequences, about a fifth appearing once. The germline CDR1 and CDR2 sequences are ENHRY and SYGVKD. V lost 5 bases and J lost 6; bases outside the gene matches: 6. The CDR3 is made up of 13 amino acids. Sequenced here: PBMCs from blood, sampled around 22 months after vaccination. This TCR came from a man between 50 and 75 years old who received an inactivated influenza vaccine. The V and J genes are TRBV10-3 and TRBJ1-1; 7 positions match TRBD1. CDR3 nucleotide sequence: TGTGCCATCAGTTCGACAGGGTCATCTGAAGCTTTCTTT. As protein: CAISSTGSSEAFF.